This record covers a single T cell receptor (beta chain). What it recognizes is unknown. The entry originates in a study of regulatory T cells in long-lasting Graves disease. Study-wide points: Favoring TRBV28, TRBJ1-2 and TRBJ2-5 was a feature seen in persistent disease. Graves' patients with persistent disease showed TCR diversity lower than patients newly diagnosed.

CDR3 regions were amplified by Arm-PCR using iRepertoire HTBI primers to build TCR beta libraries. TCRdb fed the multiplex PCR reads into MiXCR, producing one record per CDR3 protein. The data contain a few hundred thousand distinct CDR3 sequences, 12% of them singletons. CDR3 size: 15 residues. Per germline, CDR1 SGHDN and CDR2 FVKESK. Trimming removed 4 bases from V and 6 bases from J; junction bases left unmatched: 8. Indicated time point: newly diagnosed GD, antithyroid drugs for less than 3 months. Researchers made the TCR library from RNA that was extracted from PBMCs. The same data also contributed to another study, on T cells in Graves' hyperthyroidism and ophthalmopathy. That publication notes: It was considered stable Graves' hyperthyroidism when ophthalmopathy did not progress within 18 months. Stable hyperthyroidism was told apart from ophthalmopathy by a model built on 13 V-J features.

This material consisted of peripheral blood mononuclear cells (PBMCs), taken at new diagnosis, from a patient treated with antithyroid drugs. This receptor was taken from a woman aged 18-29 years with Graves disease. V is TRBV14 and J is TRBJ2-2, with 7 bases identical to TRBD2. The CDR3 coding sequence is TGTGCCAGCAGCCTCCTAGCGGATGCCGCCGGGGAGCTGTTTTTT. This codes for CASSLLADAAGELFF.